This T cell receptor (beta chain) comes out of a study of cytomegalovirus exposure and HLA in healthy donors. This PCR relied on a set of 60 Vbeta primers and 13 Jbeta primers. The repertoire was sequenced with immunoSEQ multiplex PCR; TCRdb's copy has only in-frame clones and lacks some. The sample lists roughly 98,000 clones; about three quarters were seen once. Study observations and caveats: A later analysis linked a missense DCLRE1C variant to TCR beta V- and J-gene trimming. Using a false discovery rate of 0.05, a later analysis showed that 16,951 TCR beta sequences were associated with HLA alleles.

For this clone: Its antigen is currently unknown.

There are 13 residues in the CDR3. CDR1 and CDR2 from the germline V gene are SGHTA and FQGNSA. V lost 4 bases, J lost 1 base, and 8 bases lay in between. Sample: PBMCs. The chain is built from TRBV7-2 and TRBJ2-7; no clear D gene. This sequence was found in a man aged 35-49 years in good health and CMV-seronegative. The CDR3 reads CASSSPRSYEQYF. Written as DNA, the CDR3 is TGTGCCAGCAGCTCCCCGAGATCCTACGAGCAGTACTTC.